This T cell receptor beta chain comes out of a study of T cell repertoires in cytomegalovirus infection. The germline CDR1 and CDR2 sequences are LGHNA and YNFKEQ. Between the trimmed V and J ends, which lost 1 base and 3 bases, there was a span of 20 bases. The CDR3 loop spans 18 amino acids. A few counts support this clonotype. Each CDR3 protein gets one entry after TCRdb re-called the reads with MiXCR. Found here are about 140,000 distinct CDR3 sequences, roughly 6.5% of them singletons; the top ten hold under 20%. The sample comprised PBMCs. This clonotype originated in a human donor in good health (CMV status not recorded). Some clones in this sample may be carry-over from other donors' samples. The chain employs TRBV4-2 and TRBJ2-3; D perhaps matches TRBD1 (6 bases). The CDR3: CASSQGVNPLGGTDTQYF. Here the CDR3 DNA reads TGTGCCAGCAGCCAAGGGGTAAACCCCCTAGGGGGTACAGATACGCAGTATTTT.